What follows are 13 T cell receptor beta chains derived from one specimen sequenced in a study of blood T cell repertoires in COVID-19. Assay: immunoSEQ multiplex PCR; the TCRdb copy retains only in-frame clones and omits some. The data hold 200,000 or so clones, with around nine tenths observed a single time. The sequenced sample was peripheral blood. These TCRs come from a man aged 50 or older with COVID-19, enrolled during active disease.

V is TRBV6-1 and J is TRBJ2-7; 15 bases align to TRBD2. After removal of 2 bases from V and 2 bases from J, the junction contained 13 bases not matched to a gene. CDR3 length equals 20 residues. Germline V gene sequence: CDR1 MNHNS, CDR2 SASEGT. The DNA for the CDR3 is TGTGCCAGCAGTGAATCCGGGACTAGCGGGAGGAACCTTGGAACCTACGAGCAGTACTTC. It specifies CASSESGTSGRNLGTYEQYF.

The chain is built from TRBV4-1 and TRBJ1-5, with D possibly TRBD1 on 5 matching bases. The CDR3 consists of 16 residues. The germline V and J ends were trimmed by 0 bases and 6 bases, with 15 bases remaining between them. Germline V lookup: CDR1 MGHRA, CDR2 YSYEKL. The chain's CDR3 is CASSQEDMELLQPQHF. CDR3 sequence (DNA): TGCGCCAGCAGCCAAGAGGACATGGAGCTTCTTCAGCCCCAGCATTTT.

This chain links TRBV29-1 with TRBJ2-3, with 8 bases aligning to TRBD2. The V and J ends lost 4 bases and 1 base, in that order; junction bases with no gene match: 7. Germline V lookup: CDR1 SQVTM, CDR2 ANQGSEA. The CDR3 contains 15 residues. The CDR3 loop is CSVGSTSGRTDTQYF. Written as DNA, the CDR3 is TGCAGCGTTGGATCCACTAGCGGCCGCACAGATACGCAGTATTTT.

The CDR3 sequence: CAISESYSNQPQHF. In nucleotides, the CDR3 is TGTGCCATCAGTGAGTCGTATAGCAATCAGCCCCAGCATTTT. V gene TRBV10-3 combines with J gene TRBJ1-5; D uncertain. The CDR3 length is 14 residues. The germline V and J ends were trimmed by 0 bases and 0 bases, with 3 bases remaining between them. The V gene's germline CDR1 is ENHRY and CDR2 SYGVKD.

The chain carries TRBV18 and TRBJ2-7; TRBD1 matches at 7 bases. Germline CDR1 KGHSH, CDR2 LQKENI. V shed 0 bases, J shed 4 bases, and the junction held 9 bases outside the gene matches. The CDR3 spans 16 residues. This CDR3 is CASSPPGTAILYEQYF. The CDR3 region has the DNA TGTGCCAGCTCACCACCTGGGACAGCTATACTATACGAGCAGTACTTC.

This chain connects TRBV9 to TRBJ2-1, with D possibly matching TRBD1 (6 bases). Deletions cut 3 bases from V and 7 bases from J, with 17 bases between. Germline lookup yields CDR1 SGDLS and CDR2 YYNGEE. The CDR3 runs to 15 residues. CDR3 region: CASSAAGAGANEQFF. DNA for the CDR3: TGTGCCAGCAGCGCTGCCGGGGCAGGGGCTAATGAGCAGTTCTTC.

This rearrangement joins TRBV19 to TRBJ1-1, with D perhaps matching TRBD1 (6 bases). Trimming left V 4 bases short and J 5 bases short, with 17 bases between. Germline CDR1 LNHDA, CDR2 SQIVND (reference sequence). This CDR3 is built from 15 residues. For the CDR3, the DNA is TGTGCCAGTAGTACGGACAGCCCGGTAGGTACTGAAGCTTTCTTT. Residues: CASSTDSPVGTEAFF.

The chain is built from TRBV4-2 and TRBJ1-2; TRBD1 matches 7 bases. This CDR3 spans 15 amino acids. The V segment lost 1 base and the J segment 8 bases; nucleotides outside the gene matches: 10. Per germline, CDR1 LGHNA and CDR2 YNFKEQ. The CDR3 DNA reads TGTGCCAGCAGCCAAGGCCGTACAGGGGAGGTCGGCTACACCTTC. Protein: CASSQGRTGEVGYTF.

The rearrangement uses TRBV6-5 and TRBJ2-3, with TRBD2 matching over 8 bases. CDR1 is MNHEY, CDR2 SVGAGI, per germline. The CDR3 sequence is 14 residues long. After removal of 9 bases from V and 2 bases from J, the junction contained 7 bases not matched to a gene. CDR3 sequence: CASSGAGFTDTQYF. Written as DNA, the CDR3 is TGTGCCAGTAGCGGGGCGGGTTTCACAGATACGCAGTATTTT.

The CDR3 is CASSVVRAEFNEKLFF. The CDR3 nucleotides are TGTGCCAGCAGCGTAGTGAGGGCAGAATTTAATGAAAAACTGTTTTTT. The chain employs TRBV9 and TRBJ1-4; D is undetermined. The CDR3 extends over 16 amino acids. V shed 0 bases and J shed 4 bases, with 13 bases lying between them. Germline V gene sequence: CDR1 SGDLS, CDR2 YYNGEE.

This chain uses TRBV6-2 or TRBV6-3 with TRBJ1-5, with 8 bases that match TRBD1. Germline CDR1 reads MNHEY; CDR2 reads SVGEGT. V shed 5 bases, J shed 5 bases, and the junction held 2 bases outside the gene matches. This CDR3 spans 13 amino acids. The CDR3: CASSGQGDQPQHF. For the CDR3, the DNA is TGTGCCAGCAGTGGACAGGGCGATCAGCCCCAGCATTTT.

The chain links TRBV7-9 to TRBJ1-6; 8 bases align to TRBD1. V was clipped by 5 bases and J by 7 bases; unmatched bases: 7. Germline CDR1 is SEHNR and CDR2 is FQNEAQ (reference sequence). The CDR3 consists of 15 residues. The CDR3 sequence is CASSPGQGYNSPLHF. In DNA form, the CDR3 reads TGTGCCAGCAGCCCAGGACAGGGTTACAATTCACCCCTCCACTTT.

Only one count was recorded for this clone. J is TRBJ2-7 and V is TRBV2; unclear D gene. V gave up 5 bases and J gave up 0 bases, with 5 bases separating them. The CDR3 is made up of 12 amino acids. Germline values: CDR1 SNHLY, CDR2 FYNNEI. CDR3 protein: CASSPSSYEQYF. In DNA, the CDR3 is TGTGCCAGCAGTCCCAGCTCCTACGAGCAGTACTTC.